The sequence of this T cell receptor beta chain was determined in a study of beta chain features in type 1 diabetes. The length of the CDR3 is 13 residues. The ends were cut back, 5 bases at V and 4 bases at J, with 9 bases in the middle. Germline assignment: CDR1 SNHLY and CDR2 FYNNEI. Expressed TCRB transcripts were sequenced after all isolated RNA was converted to cDNA. Data came from immunoSEQ multiplex PCR; TCRdb stores just in-frame clones and leaves some out. The sample holds 600,000 to 650,000 clones, roughly 15% seen once. V gene TRBV2 combines with J gene TRBJ1-5; D not certain. Sequencing input: naive CD4+ T cells from blood. This receptor was identified in a man aged 18 to 35 in good health. The CDR3 reads CASSIQQNQPQHF. CDR3 DNA sequence: TGTGCCAGCAGTATACAGCAAAATCAGCCCCAGCATTTT.